Listed here are 12 T cell receptor beta chains from one sample, sequenced in a study of control samples from healthy donors and cancer patients. Method: immunoSEQ multiplex PCR; TCRdb's copy keeps in-frame clones and lacks some. The data show about 100,000 clones, about 90% seen once. Specimen: blood. The receptors come from a woman between 50 and 59 years old in good health.

This clone was seen more than once but under ten times. This chain joins TRBV7-9 and TRBJ1-1; D uncertain. Germline V CDR1 and CDR2: SEHNR, FQNEAQ (reference sequence). There are 13 residues in the CDR3. V was trimmed by 1 base and J by 11 bases, leaving 14 bases between them. Here the CDR3 DNA reads TGTGCCAGCAGCTTAGTGGTTCAGAACTCCGCTTTCTTT. Translating it yields CASSLVVQNSAFF.

V is TRBV10-3 and J is TRBJ1-1; D remains unclear. CDR1 ENHRY and CDR2 SYGVKD come from the germline V gene. The CDR3 covers 16 residues. Between the trimmed V and J ends, which lost 6 bases and 7 bases, there was a span of 24 bases. The DNA for the CDR3 is TGTGCCATCAGCCCCCACTTTGTGGGGTTTGCTCTTGAAGCTTTCTTT. Translated, it gives CAISPHFVGFALEAFF.

The chain couples TRBV7-9 to TRBJ2-7, with D perhaps TRBD1 (6 bases). Trimming left V 9 bases short and J 2 bases short, with 17 bases between. The CDR3 is 14 amino acids. Germline V gene data show CDR1 as SEHNR and CDR2 as FQNEAQ (reference sequence). CDR3 bases: TGTGCCAGTAACCCGGAAACAGGGCCCTACGAGCAGTACTTC. Translation: CASNPETGPYEQYF.

The rearrangement links TRBV3-1 (or the pseudogene TRBV3-2) to TRBJ2-1; no firm D call. Trimming pared 4 bases from V and 0 bases from J, leaving 10 bases between. Germline V gene data show CDR1 as LGHDT and CDR2 as YNNKEL (reference sequence). CDR3 length equals 15 residues. In DNA form, the CDR3 reads TGTGCCAGCAGCCTCGAAAAAGGCTCCTACAATGAGCAGTTCTTC. It codes for CASSLEKGSYNEQFF.

The chain combines TRBV7-2 with TRBJ1-3; D perhaps matches TRBD1 (5 bases). The germline V and J ends were trimmed by 0 bases and 0 bases, with 15 bases remaining between them. CDR1 is SGHTA and CDR2 is FQGNSA in the germline V gene. This CDR3 is built from 18 residues. The CDR3 reads CASSLAPGLDYSGNTIYF. Written as DNA, the CDR3 is TGTGCCAGCAGCTTAGCCCCAGGGCTGGATTACTCTGGAAACACCATATATTTT.

The rearrangement uses TRBV5-1 and TRBJ2-7, with 12 bases identical to TRBD2. V dropped 0 bases and J dropped 4; count of bases not matched to a gene: 8. The CDR3 is 17 residues long. Germline assignment: CDR1 SGHRS and CDR2 YFSETQ. In DNA form, the CDR3 reads TGCGCCAGCAGCTTGGCGGCTAGCGGGGGGGCCACTTACGAGCAGTACTTC. It codes for CASSLAASGGATYEQYF.

The V and J genes are TRBV6-6 and TRBJ2-2; 9 bases fit TRBD1. Trimming took 7 bases from V and 5 from J; bases not matched to a gene: 5. This CDR3 is built from 14 residues. Germline V gene data show CDR1 as MNHNY and CDR2 as SVGAGI (reference sequence). The CDR3 nucleotides read TGTGCCAGCAAAGGACAGGGGCCAACCGGGGAGCTGTTTTTT. Translating gives CASKGQGPTGELFF.

The chain couples TRBV2 to TRBJ1-6; unclear D gene. The V and J ends lost 5 bases and 6 bases respectively, with 8 bases between them. Germline V lookup: CDR1 SNHLY, CDR2 FYNNEI. This CDR3 region has 13 residues. The CDR3 sequence: CASSRTSNSPLHF. Written as DNA, the CDR3 is TGTGCCAGCAGTAGGACTTCTAATTCACCCCTCCACTTT. The full variable domain, rest sourced from reference TRBV2 and TRBJ1-6, is EPEVTQTPSHQVTQMGQEVILRCVPISNHLYFYWYRQILGQKVEFLVSFYNNEISEKSEIFDDQFSVERPDGSNFTLKIRSTKLEDSAMYFCASSRTSNSPLHFGNGTRLTVT.

The chain recombines TRBV27 with TRBJ1-4; D gene unclear. The germline V gene encodes CDR1 MNHEY and CDR2 SMNVEV (reference sequence). This CDR3 spans 16 amino acids. V lost 5 bases, J lost 0 bases, and 13 bases lay in between. CDR3 in amino acids: CASSPRGIPTNEKLFF. The CDR3 coding sequence is TGTGCCAGCAGTCCCCGAGGGATCCCAACTAATGAAAAACTGTTTTTT.

The chain is built from TRBV11-3 and TRBJ2-2; 15 bases match TRBD2. CDR1 is SGHNT, CDR2 YENEEA, per germline. Trimming at V came to 5 bases and at J to 7 bases, leaving 5 bases not matched to a gene. This CDR3 comprises 16 residues. CDR3 in amino acids: CASSRTSGGGGGELFF. The DNA of the CDR3 is TGTGCCAGCAGCCGGACTAGCGGGGGGGGCGGCGGGGAGCTGTTTTTT.

This clone was seen only once. The chain has TRBV5-6 and TRBJ2-3; D call uncertain. CDR3 size: 14 residues. The germline V and J ends were trimmed by 2 bases and 4 bases, with 11 bases remaining between them. From germline, CDR1 is SGHDT and CDR2 YYEEEE. The CDR3 spells CASSFVGSADTQYF. CDR3 nucleotide sequence: TGTGCCAGCAGCTTTGTCGGTAGTGCAGATACGCAGTATTTT.

This chain links TRBV7-3 with TRBJ2-3, with 10 positions matching TRBD2. The CDR3 consists of 18 residues. The V and J ends lost 5 bases and 3 bases, in that order; junction bases with no gene match: 14. Germline V CDR1 and CDR2: SGHTA, FQGTGA. The CDR3 loop is CASSPNPRTSGMTDTQYF. The CDR3 DNA is TGTGCCAGCAGCCCCAATCCCAGGACTAGCGGAATGACAGATACGCAGTATTTT.